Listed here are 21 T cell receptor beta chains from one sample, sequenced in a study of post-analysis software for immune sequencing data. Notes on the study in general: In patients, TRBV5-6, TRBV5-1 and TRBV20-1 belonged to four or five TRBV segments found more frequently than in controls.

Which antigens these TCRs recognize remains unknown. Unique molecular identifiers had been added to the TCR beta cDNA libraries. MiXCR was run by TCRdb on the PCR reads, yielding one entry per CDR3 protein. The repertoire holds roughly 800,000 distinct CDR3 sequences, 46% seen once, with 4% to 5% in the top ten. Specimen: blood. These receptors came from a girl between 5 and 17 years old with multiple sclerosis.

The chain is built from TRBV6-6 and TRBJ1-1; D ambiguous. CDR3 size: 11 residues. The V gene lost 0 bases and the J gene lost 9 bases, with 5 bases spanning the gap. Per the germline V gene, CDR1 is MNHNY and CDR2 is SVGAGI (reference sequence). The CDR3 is CASSYSLQAFF. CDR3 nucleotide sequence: TGTGCCAGCAGTTACTCGTTGCAAGCTTTCTTT.

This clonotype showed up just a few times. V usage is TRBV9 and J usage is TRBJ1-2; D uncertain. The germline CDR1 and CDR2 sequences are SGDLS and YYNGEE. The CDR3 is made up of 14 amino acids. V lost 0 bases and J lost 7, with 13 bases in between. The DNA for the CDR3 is TGTGCCAGCAGCGTAGGCGGCCCACATGGTGGCTACACCTTC. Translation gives CASSVGGPHGGYTF.

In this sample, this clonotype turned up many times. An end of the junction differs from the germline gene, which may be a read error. The CDR3 region is CASSPTGGEQFF. CDR3 DNA sequence: TGTGCCAGCAGTCCCACGGGGGGTGAGCAGTTCTTC. The chain carries TRBV5-1 and TRBJ2-1, with TRBD2 matching over 7 bases. Germline V gene data show CDR1 as SGHRS and CDR2 as YFSETQ. The CDR3 sequence is 12 residues long.

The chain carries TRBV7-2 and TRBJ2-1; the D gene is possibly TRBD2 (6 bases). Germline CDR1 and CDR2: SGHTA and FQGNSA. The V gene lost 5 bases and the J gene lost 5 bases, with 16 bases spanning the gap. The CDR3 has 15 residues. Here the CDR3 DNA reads TGTGCCAGCAGCCGGGGAGCTAGCGAAAACAATGAGCAGTTCTTC. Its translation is CASSRGASENNEQFF. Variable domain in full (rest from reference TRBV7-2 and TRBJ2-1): GAGVSQSPSNKVTEKGKDVELRCDPISGHTALYWYRQSLGQGLEFLIYFQGNSAPDKSGLPSDRFSAERTGGSVSTLTIQRTQQEDSAVYLCASSRGASENNEQFFGPGTRLTVL.

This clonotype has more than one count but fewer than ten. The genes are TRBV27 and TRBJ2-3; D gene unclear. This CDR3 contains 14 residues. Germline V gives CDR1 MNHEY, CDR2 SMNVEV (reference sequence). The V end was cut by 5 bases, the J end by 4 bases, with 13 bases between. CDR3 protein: CASSPGTPPDTQYF. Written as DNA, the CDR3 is TGTGCCAGCAGTCCAGGCACCCCCCCAGATACGCAGTATTTT.

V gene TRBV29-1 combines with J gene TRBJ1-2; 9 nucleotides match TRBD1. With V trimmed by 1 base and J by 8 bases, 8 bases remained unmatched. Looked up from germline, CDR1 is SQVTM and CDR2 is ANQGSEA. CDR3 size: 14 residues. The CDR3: CSVEGGTGIDGYTF. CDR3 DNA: TGCAGCGTTGAAGGGGGGACAGGGATTGACGGCTACACCTTC.

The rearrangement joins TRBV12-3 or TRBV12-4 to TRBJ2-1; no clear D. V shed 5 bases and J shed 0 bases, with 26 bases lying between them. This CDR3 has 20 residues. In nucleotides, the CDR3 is TGTGCCAGCAGTCCCGGGCCGAAATGGGCTGGCGACAACTCCTACAATGAGCAGTTCTTC. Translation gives CASSPGPKWAGDNSYNEQFF.

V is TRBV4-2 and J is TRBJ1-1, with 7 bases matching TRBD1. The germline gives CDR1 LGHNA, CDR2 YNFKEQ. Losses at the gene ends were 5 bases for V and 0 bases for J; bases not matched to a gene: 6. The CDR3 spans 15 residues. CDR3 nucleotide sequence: TGTGCCAGCAGCGCCTCCGGGACAGTGAACACTGAAGCTTTCTTT. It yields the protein CASSASGTVNTEAFF.

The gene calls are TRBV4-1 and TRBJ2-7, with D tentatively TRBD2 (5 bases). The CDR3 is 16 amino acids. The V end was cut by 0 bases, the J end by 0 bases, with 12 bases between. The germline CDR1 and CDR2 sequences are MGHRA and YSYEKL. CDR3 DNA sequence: TGCGCCAGCAGCCAAGATACACGCGGGCCCTCCTACGAGCAGTACTTC. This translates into CASSQDTRGPSYEQYF.

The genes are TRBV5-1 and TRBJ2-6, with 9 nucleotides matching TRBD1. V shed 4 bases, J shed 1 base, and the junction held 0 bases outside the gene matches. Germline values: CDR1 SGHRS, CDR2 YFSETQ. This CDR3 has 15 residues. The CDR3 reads CASSGTGSGANVLTF. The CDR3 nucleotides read TGCGCCAGCAGCGGGACAGGGTCTGGGGCCAACGTCCTGACTTTC.

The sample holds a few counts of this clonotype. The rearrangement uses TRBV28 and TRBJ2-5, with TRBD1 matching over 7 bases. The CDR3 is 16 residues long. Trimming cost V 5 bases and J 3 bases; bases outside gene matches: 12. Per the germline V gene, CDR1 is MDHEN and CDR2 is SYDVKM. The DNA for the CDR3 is TGTGCCAGCAGTCAACCCGGGACAGATTTTAAAGAGACCCAGTACTTC. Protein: CASSQPGTDFKETQYF. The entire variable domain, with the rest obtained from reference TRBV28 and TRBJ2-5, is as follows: DVKVTQSSRYLVKRTGEKVFLECVQDMDHENMFWYRQDPGLGLRLIYFSYDVKMKEKGDIPEGYSVSREKKERFSLILESASTNQTSMYLCASSQPGTDFKETQYFGPGTRLLVL.

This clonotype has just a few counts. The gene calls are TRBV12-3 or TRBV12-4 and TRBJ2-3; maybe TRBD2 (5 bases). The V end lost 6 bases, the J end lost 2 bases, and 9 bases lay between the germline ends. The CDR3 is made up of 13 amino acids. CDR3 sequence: CASRPLATDTQYF. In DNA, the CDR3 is TGTGCCAGCAGACCCCTAGCCACAGATACGCAGTATTTT.

In DNA form, the CDR3 reads TGTGCCAGCAGTTTGTTTCTAGCGGGCAATGAGCAGTTCTTC. Translation: CASSLFLAGNEQFF. This chain links TRBV12-3 or TRBV12-4 with TRBJ2-1; 8 bases map to TRBD2. This CDR3 region has 14 residues. V shed 3 bases, J shed 6 bases, and the junction held 4 bases outside the gene matches.

CDR3: CSVGTGGRTEAFF. For the CDR3, the DNA is TGCAGCGTTGGAACAGGAGGGCGGACTGAAGCTTTCTTT. The genes are TRBV29-1 and TRBJ1-1, with D possibly matching TRBD1 (5 bases). Germline CDR1 reads SQVTM; CDR2 reads ANQGSEA. The V end was cut by 4 bases, the J end by 5 bases, with 14 bases between. The CDR3 sequence is 13 residues long.

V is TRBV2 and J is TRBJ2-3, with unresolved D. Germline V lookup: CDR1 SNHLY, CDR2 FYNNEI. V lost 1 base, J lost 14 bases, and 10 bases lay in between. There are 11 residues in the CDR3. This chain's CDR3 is CASSEGIARYF. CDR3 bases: TGTGCCAGCAGTGAAGGCATCGCGCGGTATTTT.

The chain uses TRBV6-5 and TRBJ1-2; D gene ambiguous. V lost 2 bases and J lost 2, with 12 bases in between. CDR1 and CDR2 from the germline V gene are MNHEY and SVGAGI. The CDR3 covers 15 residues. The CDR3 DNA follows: TGTGCCAGCAGTTACAAACCGTCTGCCAACTATGGCTACACCTTC. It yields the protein CASSYKPSANYGYTF.

The CDR3 loop reads CASSYVAGDEQYF. The CDR3 DNA follows: TGTGCCAGCAGTTACGTAGCGGGAGACGAGCAGTACTTC. The rearrangement links TRBV6-2 or TRBV6-3 to TRBJ2-7; 9 bases line up with TRBD2. The CDR3 consists of 13 residues. Losses at the gene ends were 2 bases for V and 5 bases for J; bases not matched to a gene: 1. Germline V gene lookup returns CDR1 MNHEY and CDR2 SVGEGT.

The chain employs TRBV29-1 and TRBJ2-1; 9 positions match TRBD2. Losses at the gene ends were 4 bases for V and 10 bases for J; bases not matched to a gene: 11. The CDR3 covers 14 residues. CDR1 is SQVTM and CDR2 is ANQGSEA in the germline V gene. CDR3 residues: CSVGREGLLGEQFF. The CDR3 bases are TGCAGCGTTGGGCGGGAGGGCCTCCTAGGAGAGCAGTTCTTC.

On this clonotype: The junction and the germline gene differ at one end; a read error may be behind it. The CDR3 loop is CASSLVLAANRSHEQYF. In nucleotides, the CDR3 is TGCGCCAGCAGCTTGGTGCTAGCGGCAAACCGCTCCCACGAGCAGTACTTC. The chain recombines TRBV5-1 with TRBJ2-7, with TRBD2 matching 7 bases. CDR3 size: 17 residues. Germline-derived CDR1 and CDR2 are SGHRS and YFSETQ.

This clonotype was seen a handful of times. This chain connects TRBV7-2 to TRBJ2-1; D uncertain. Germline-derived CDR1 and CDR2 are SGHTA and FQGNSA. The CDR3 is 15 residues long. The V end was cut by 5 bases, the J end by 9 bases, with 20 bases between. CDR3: CASSPRPHGFSEQFF. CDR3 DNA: TGTGCCAGCAGCCCCCGGCCACACGGCTTCAGTGAGCAGTTCTTC.

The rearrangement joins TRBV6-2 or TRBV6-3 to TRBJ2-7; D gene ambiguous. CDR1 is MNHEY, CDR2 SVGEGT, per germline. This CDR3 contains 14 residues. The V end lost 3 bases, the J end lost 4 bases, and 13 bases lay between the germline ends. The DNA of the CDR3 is TGTGCCAGCAGTTATAGCTACCCAAGATACGAGCAGTACTTC. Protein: CASSYSYPRYEQYF.